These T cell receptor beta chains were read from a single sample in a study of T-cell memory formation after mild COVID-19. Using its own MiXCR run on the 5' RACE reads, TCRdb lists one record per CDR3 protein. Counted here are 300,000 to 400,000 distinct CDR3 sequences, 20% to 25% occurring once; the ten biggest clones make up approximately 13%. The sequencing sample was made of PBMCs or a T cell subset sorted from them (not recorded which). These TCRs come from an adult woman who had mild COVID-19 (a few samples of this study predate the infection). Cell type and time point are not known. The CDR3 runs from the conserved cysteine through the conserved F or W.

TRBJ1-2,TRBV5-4,CASSFGGQVDYGYTF
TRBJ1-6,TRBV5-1,CASSERTGSTSPLHF
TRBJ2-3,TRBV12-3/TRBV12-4,CASTRLARTDTQYF
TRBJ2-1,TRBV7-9,CASSLVLRLENNEQFF
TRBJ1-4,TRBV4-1,CASSHINEKLFF
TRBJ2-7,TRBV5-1,CASSLWLAGVYEQYF
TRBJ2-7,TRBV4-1,CASSQDGRSYEQYF
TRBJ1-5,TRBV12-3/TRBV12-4,CASSHRDRNQPQHF
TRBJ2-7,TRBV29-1,CSVVQGMVYEQYF
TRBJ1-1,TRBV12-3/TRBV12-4,CASSFPGIQKTEAFF
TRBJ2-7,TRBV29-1,CSVSFSSGTYEQYF
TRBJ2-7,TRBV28,CASSFTDTYEQYF
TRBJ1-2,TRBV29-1,CSVKPGQKTNYGYTF
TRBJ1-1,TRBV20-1,CSASRQAMNTEAFF
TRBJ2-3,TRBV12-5,CASGLVPASQLYADTQYF
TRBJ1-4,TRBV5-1,CASRQGTTNEKLFF
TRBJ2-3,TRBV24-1,CATSEMTSGPDTQYF
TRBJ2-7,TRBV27,CASSWGQSYEQYF
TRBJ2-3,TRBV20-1,CSARGLADTQYF
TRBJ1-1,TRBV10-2,CASSDRPNTEAFF
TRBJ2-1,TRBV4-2,CASSPYVRDRGNEQFF
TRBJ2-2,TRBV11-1,CASSSIPNTGELFF
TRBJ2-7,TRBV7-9,CASSWGGVDYEQYF
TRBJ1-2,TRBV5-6,CASSLWWQGGAYGYTF
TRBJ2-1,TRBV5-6,CASSLAQASEQFF
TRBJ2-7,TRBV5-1,CASSPEPGGFYEQYF
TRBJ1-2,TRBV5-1,CASSLSGSRGYGYTF
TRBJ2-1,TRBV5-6,CASSFRAGSSYNEQFF
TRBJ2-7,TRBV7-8,CASSLDRQYNEQYF
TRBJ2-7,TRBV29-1,CSVRGAGYEQYF
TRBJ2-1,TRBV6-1,CASSPRDLSYNEQFF
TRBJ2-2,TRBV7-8,CASRRDRVVLAGELFF
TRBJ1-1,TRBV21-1,CASSKGDRGNTEAFF
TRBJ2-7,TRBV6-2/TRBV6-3,CASRLLAGGYEQYF
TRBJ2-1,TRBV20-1,CSARDGGSGTGGTNEQFF
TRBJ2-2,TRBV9,CATQHGGTGELFF
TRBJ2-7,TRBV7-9,CASSVRDHSYEQYF
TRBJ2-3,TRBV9,CASSVRDFHSSTDTQYF
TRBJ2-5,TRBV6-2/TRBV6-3,CASSRTSREETQYF
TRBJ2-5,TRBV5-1,CASSLIGGQQETQYF
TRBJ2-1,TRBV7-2,CASSLATGTGHYNEQFF
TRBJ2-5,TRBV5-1,CASSSGHQRETQYF
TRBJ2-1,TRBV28,CASTSRVGNEQFF
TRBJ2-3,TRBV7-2,CASSLGRGDTQYF
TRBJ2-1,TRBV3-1,CASSQVMFIKYEQFF
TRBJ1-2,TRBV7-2,CASTPGLEMGGYTF
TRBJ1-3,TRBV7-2,CASSHEGSSGNTIYF
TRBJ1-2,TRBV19,CATSETVNYGYTF
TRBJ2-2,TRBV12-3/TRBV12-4,CASSQGLNTGELFF
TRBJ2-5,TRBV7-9,CASSLSGGWETQYF
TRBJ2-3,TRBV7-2,CASSFNGRGTDTQYF
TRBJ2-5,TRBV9,CASSVGTSGSETQYF
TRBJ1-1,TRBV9,CASSALPPRDPEAFF